This T cell receptor (beta chain) was obtained from a study of cytomegalovirus exposure and HLA in healthy donors. Whole-study context: In terms of ancestry, the Caucasian-associated cluster contained about 81% of the approximately 400 genotyped donors. Study conclusions and caveats: A later analysis found TCR association rates differed by HLA locus, highest for DRB1 and lowest for HLA-C.

PCR used 60 Vbeta primers and 13 Jbeta primers. Sequencing was performed with immunoSEQ multiplex PCR; in TCRdb, only in-frame clones are kept and a portion is missing. In all, the sample yields under 200,000 clones. Germline CDR1 is ENHRY and CDR2 is SYGVKD. The CDR3 is 13 amino acids. J gave up 6 bases and V 11 bases, and 5 bases lay outside the gene matches. Comments on this clone: Antigen specificity is unknown.

V gene TRBV10-3 combines with J gene TRBJ2-7; 15 nucleotides match TRBD2. This sequence was found in a man aged 30 to 39 in good health and CMV-seronegative. Sequenced material: PBMCs. The CDR3 DNA reads TGTGCCGCCGGACTAGCGGGAGGGCGCGAGCAGTACTTC. The encoded protein is CAAGLAGGREQYF.